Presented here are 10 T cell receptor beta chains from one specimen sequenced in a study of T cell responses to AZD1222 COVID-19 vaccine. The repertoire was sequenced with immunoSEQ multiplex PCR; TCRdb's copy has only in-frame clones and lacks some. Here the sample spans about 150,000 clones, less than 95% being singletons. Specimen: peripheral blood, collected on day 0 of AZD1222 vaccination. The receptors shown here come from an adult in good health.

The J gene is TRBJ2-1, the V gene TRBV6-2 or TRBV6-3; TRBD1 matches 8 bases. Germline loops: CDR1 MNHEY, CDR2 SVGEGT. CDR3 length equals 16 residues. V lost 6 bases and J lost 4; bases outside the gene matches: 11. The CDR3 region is CASSPTDRGLYNEQFF. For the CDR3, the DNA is TGTGCCAGCAGCCCTACTGACAGGGGCCTTTACAATGAGCAGTTCTTC.

The chain's CDR3 is CASSQAYWGQGGSPLHF. DNA for the CDR3: TGTGCCAGCAGCCAAGCTTACTGGGGGCAGGGGGGTTCACCCCTCCACTTT. This chain links TRBV14 with TRBJ1-6; TRBD1 matches at 7 bases. The germline gives CDR1 SGHDN, CDR2 FVKESK. With 1 base clipped from V and 9 bases from J, the junction kept 12 bases outside the gene matches. This CDR3 region has 17 residues.

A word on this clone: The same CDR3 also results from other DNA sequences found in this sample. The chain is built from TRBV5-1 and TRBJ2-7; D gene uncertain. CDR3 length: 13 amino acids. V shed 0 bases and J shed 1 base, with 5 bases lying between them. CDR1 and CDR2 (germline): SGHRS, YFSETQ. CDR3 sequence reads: CASSLEGSYEQYF. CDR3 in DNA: TGCGCCAGCAGCTTGGAGGGTTCCTACGAGCAGTACTTC. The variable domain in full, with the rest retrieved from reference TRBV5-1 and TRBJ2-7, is KAGVTQTPRYLIKTRGQQVTLSCSPISGHRSVSWYQQTPGQGLQFLFEYFSETQRNKGNFPGRFSGRQFSNSRSEMNVSTLELGDSALYLCASSLEGSYEQYFGPGTRLTVT.

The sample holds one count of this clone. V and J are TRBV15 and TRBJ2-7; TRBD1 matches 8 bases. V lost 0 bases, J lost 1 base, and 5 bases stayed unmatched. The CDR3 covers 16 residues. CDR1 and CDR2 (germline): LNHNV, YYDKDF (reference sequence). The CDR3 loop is CATSRDDTGGSYEQYF. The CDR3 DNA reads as TGTGCCACCAGCAGAGATGACACAGGGGGGTCCTACGAGCAGTACTTC.

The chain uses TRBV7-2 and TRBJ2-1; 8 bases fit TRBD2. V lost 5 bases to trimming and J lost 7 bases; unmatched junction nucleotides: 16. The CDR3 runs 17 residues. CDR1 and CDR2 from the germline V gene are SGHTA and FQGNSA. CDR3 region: CASSPPPSGRLGNEQFF. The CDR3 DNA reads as TGTGCCAGCAGCCCACCCCCTAGCGGGCGTCTCGGAAATGAGCAGTTCTTC. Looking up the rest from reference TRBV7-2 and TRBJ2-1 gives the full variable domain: GAGVSQSPSNKVTEKGKDVELRCDPISGHTALYWYRQSLGQGLEFLIYFQGNSAPDKSGLPSDRFSAERTGGSVSTLTIQRTQQEDSAVYLCASSPPPSGRLGNEQFFGPGTRLTVL.

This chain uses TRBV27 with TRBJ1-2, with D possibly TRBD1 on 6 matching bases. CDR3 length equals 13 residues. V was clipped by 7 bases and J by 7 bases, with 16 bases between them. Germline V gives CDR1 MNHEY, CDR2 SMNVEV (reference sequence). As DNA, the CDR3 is TGTGCCAGCACCCAAACAGGGTTTGGTGGCTACACCTTC. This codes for CASTQTGFGGYTF.

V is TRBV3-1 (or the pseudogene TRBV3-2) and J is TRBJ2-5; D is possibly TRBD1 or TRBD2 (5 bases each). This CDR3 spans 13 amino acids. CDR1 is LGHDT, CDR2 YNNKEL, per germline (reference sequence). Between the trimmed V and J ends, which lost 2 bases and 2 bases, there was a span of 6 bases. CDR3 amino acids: CASSQWGQETQYF. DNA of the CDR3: TGTGCCAGCAGCCAATGGGGGCAAGAGACCCAGTACTTC.

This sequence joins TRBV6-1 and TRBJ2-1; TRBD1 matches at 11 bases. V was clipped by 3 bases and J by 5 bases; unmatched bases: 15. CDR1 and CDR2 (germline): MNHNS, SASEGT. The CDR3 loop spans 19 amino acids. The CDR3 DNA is TGTGCCAGCAGTGAGTACTCCCGGGACAGGGGGGTTGAGGACAATGAGCAGTTCTTC. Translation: CASSEYSRDRGVEDNEQFF.

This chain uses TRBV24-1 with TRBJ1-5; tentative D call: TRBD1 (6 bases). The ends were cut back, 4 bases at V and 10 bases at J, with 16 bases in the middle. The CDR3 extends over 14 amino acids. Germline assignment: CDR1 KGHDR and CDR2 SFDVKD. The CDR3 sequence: CATSEPGTPFPQHF. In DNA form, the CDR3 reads TGTGCCACCAGTGAGCCCGGGACACCCTTCCCCCAGCATTTT.

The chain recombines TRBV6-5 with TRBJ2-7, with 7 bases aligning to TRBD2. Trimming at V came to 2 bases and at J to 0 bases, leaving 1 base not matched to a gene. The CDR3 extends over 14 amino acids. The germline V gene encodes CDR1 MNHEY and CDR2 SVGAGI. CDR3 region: CASSYRGSSYEQYF. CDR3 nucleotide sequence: TGTGCCAGCAGTTACCGCGGGAGCTCCTACGAGCAGTACTTC.